Listed below are T cell receptor beta chains from one sample, sequenced in a study of cytomegalovirus exposure and HLA in healthy donors. Some clones are missing from TCRdb's copy, which holds only in-frame ones; the method was immunoSEQ multiplex PCR. This sample has 200,000 to 250,000 clones, with over 65% found just once. Sequencing was performed on PBMCs. The receptor source for this set is a young woman in good health and CMV-seronegative. Both conserved end residues are trimmed from each CDR3. D genes are given only for firm matches.

CDR3aa: ASSSIYRGTNTEAF; d_gene: TRBD1; v_gene: TRBV6-5; j_gene: TRBJ1-1
CDR3aa: ASKSLTEQY; d_gene: -; v_gene: TRBV28; j_gene: TRBJ2-7
CDR3aa: ASSSQGALFSPLH; d_gene: TRBD1; v_gene: TRBV7-9; j_gene: TRBJ1-6
CDR3aa: ASRGGLAGGNTGELF; d_gene: TRBD2; v_gene: TRBV2; j_gene: TRBJ2-2
CDR3aa: ASTPGPGRTEAF; d_gene: -; v_gene: TRBV6-6; j_gene: TRBJ1-1
CDR3aa: ASTSLWTGEGETQY; d_gene: -; v_gene: TRBV11-2; j_gene: TRBJ2-5
CDR3aa: ASSLGRYSNQPQH; d_gene: -; v_gene: TRBV5-6; j_gene: TRBJ1-5
CDR3aa: ASSLAGLEVPYNEQF; d_gene: -; v_gene: TRBV7-9; j_gene: TRBJ2-1
CDR3aa: ASSASSVGYT; d_gene: -; v_gene: TRBV9; j_gene: TRBJ1-2
CDR3aa: ASSRTGGPYNEQF; d_gene: TRBD1; v_gene: TRBV5-1; j_gene: TRBJ2-1
CDR3aa: ASSLFRSLGEQY; d_gene: -; v_gene: TRBV27; j_gene: TRBJ2-7
CDR3aa: ASSVEGPDTQY; d_gene: -; v_gene: TRBV9; j_gene: TRBJ2-3
CDR3aa: ASSDRTYGYT; d_gene: -; v_gene: TRBV11-2; j_gene: TRBJ1-2
CDR3aa: ASSVDGLQGTGELF; d_gene: -; v_gene: TRBV9; j_gene: TRBJ2-2
CDR3aa: ASSPVSGSRNEQY; d_gene: TRBD2; v_gene: TRBV4-2; j_gene: TRBJ2-7
CDR3aa: ASSPGTYRTDTQY; d_gene: -; v_gene: TRBV19; j_gene: TRBJ2-3
CDR3aa: ASSPLTGGFGYT; d_gene: TRBD1; v_gene: TRBV5-1; j_gene: TRBJ1-2
CDR3aa: AINAGGSGEQY; d_gene: -; v_gene: TRBV10-3; j_gene: TRBJ2-7
CDR3aa: ASSVRSGITDEQY; d_gene: -; v_gene: TRBV9; j_gene: TRBJ2-7
CDR3aa: AWRNPRQGGNTIY; d_gene: TRBD1; v_gene: TRBV30; j_gene: TRBJ1-3
CDR3aa: ASTQRTSGTGELF; d_gene: TRBD2; v_gene: TRBV4-1; j_gene: TRBJ2-2
CDR3aa: ASSLDRGQETQY; d_gene: TRBD1; v_gene: TRBV5-1; j_gene: TRBJ2-5
CDR3aa: ASSYSNDRTYEQY; d_gene: -; v_gene: TRBV6-5; j_gene: TRBJ2-7
CDR3aa: ASSLTGGNSPLH; d_gene: -; v_gene: TRBV5-4; j_gene: TRBJ1-6
CDR3aa: ASSDQEKSTDTQY; d_gene: -; v_gene: TRBV2; j_gene: TRBJ2-3
CDR3aa: ASSGASGRAGEQF; d_gene: TRBD2; v_gene: TRBV6-1; j_gene: TRBJ2-1
CDR3aa: ASSGRQGEGYT; d_gene: -; v_gene: TRBV6-1; j_gene: TRBJ1-2
CDR3aa: ASRGLGDIGGYGYT; d_gene: -; v_gene: TRBV5-4; j_gene: TRBJ1-2
CDR3aa: AWSVIRRQPQH; d_gene: -; v_gene: TRBV30; j_gene: TRBJ1-5
CDR3aa: ASSLEVAIPPEQF; d_gene: -; v_gene: TRBV5-1; j_gene: TRBJ2-1
CDR3aa: ASSCEAF; d_gene: -; v_gene: TRBV6-5; j_gene: TRBJ1-1
CDR3aa: AISEGGTGRAGVDGYT; d_gene: TRBD1; v_gene: TRBV10-3; j_gene: TRBJ1-2
CDR3aa: ASSVDPLNTGELF; d_gene: -; v_gene: TRBV9; j_gene: TRBJ2-2
CDR3aa: ARTGQGLNTEAF; d_gene: TRBD1; v_gene: TRBV2; j_gene: TRBJ1-1
CDR3aa: ASNQQGGGNTIY; d_gene: -; v_gene: TRBV9; j_gene: TRBJ1-3
CDR3aa: ASSIGAYRNTEAF; d_gene: -; v_gene: TRBV19; j_gene: TRBJ1-1
CDR3aa: ASSIRQGDGKNIQY; d_gene: TRBD1; v_gene: TRBV27; j_gene: TRBJ2-4
CDR3aa: ASSLAGARDETQY; d_gene: -; v_gene: TRBV7-7; j_gene: TRBJ2-5
CDR3aa: ASSLGRQMYEQY; d_gene: -; v_gene: TRBV13; j_gene: TRBJ2-7
CDR3aa: ASSLARDRRINEQF; d_gene: TRBD1; v_gene: TRBV7-9; j_gene: TRBJ2-1
CDR3aa: ASSAFRGQPQH; d_gene: -; v_gene: TRBV27; j_gene: TRBJ1-5
CDR3aa: ASSPGEATQY; d_gene: -; v_gene: TRBV7-9; j_gene: TRBJ2-3
CDR3aa: ASSIIQGTYGYT; d_gene: -; v_gene: TRBV28; j_gene: TRBJ1-2
CDR3aa: ASSDTGQGTQY; d_gene: -; v_gene: TRBV10-1; j_gene: TRBJ2-5
CDR3aa: ASSRTVSSGGAYNEQF; d_gene: TRBD2; v_gene: TRBV4-1; j_gene: TRBJ2-1
CDR3aa: ASSSGQIYNEQF; d_gene: -; v_gene: TRBV5-1; j_gene: TRBJ2-1